This T cell receptor (beta chain) emerged from a study of early T cells in non-severe SARS-CoV-2 infection. Unique molecular identifiers were attached to individual cDNA molecules. Using its own MiXCR run on the 5' RACE reads, TCRdb lists one record per CDR3 protein. The repertoire holds some 87,000 distinct CDR3 sequences, with around 10% as singletons. Germline V gives CDR1 DFQATT, CDR2 SNEGSKA (reference sequence). The V gene end was trimmed by 2 bases and the J gene end by 6 bases; junction bases not matched to a gene: 3. The CDR3 sequence is 13 residues long. The sequencing input was whole blood. The rearrangement uses TRBV20-1 and TRBJ2-2; 7 positions agree with TRBD2. This sequence originates from an adult who was a healthcare worker with PCR-confirmed SARS-CoV-2 infection or an uninfected control (not recorded which). CDR3 nucleotide sequence: TGCAGTGCTAGACCTAGCGGCGCCGGGGAGCTGTTTTTT. This codes for CSARPSGAGELFF.